These 32 T cell receptor beta chains were all obtained from the same sample, sequenced in a study of blood T cell repertoires in COVID-19. The table came from immunoSEQ multiplex PCR; TCRdb's copy has only in-frame clones and leaves some out. The sample shows about 170,000 clones, 70% to 85% of them seen only once. Source material: peripheral blood. Receptor source: a woman in her thirties or forties with COVID-19, enrolled during active disease.

The rearrangement links TRBV3-1 (or the pseudogene TRBV3-2) to TRBJ2-1; 12 bases line up with TRBD2. The CDR3 runs 16 residues. With V trimmed by 4 bases and J by 2 bases, 3 bases remained unmatched. Germline CDR1 reads LGHDT; CDR2 reads YNNKEL (reference sequence). The CDR3 sequence: CASSRRLAGAYNEQFF. The CDR3 DNA follows: TGTGCCAGCAGCCGCAGACTAGCGGGGGCCTACAATGAGCAGTTCTTC.

The chain uses TRBV27 and TRBJ2-1; a weak D match, TRBD2 (5 bases). V was pared by 6 bases and J by 5 bases, with 20 bases between. There are 16 residues in the CDR3. Germline values: CDR1 MNHEY, CDR2 SMNVEV (reference sequence). The CDR3 sequence is CASSPSPRTGNNEQFF. CDR3 coding DNA: TGTGCCAGCAGCCCCTCTCCGAGGACGGGGAACAATGAGCAGTTCTTC.

The chain is built from TRBV29-1 and TRBJ2-7, with 7 bases identical to TRBD2. Per germline, CDR1 SQVTM and CDR2 ANQGSEA. V lost 6 bases, J lost 0 bases, and 8 bases stayed unmatched. The CDR3 consists of 14 residues. DNA of the CDR3: TGCAGCGTGTTTGGGGAGCGGGGCTCCTACGAGCAGTACTTC. Translating it yields CSVFGERGSYEQYF.

This chain uses TRBV5-1 with TRBJ1-3, with 7 bases aligning to TRBD1. This CDR3 region has 15 residues. The germline gives CDR1 SGHRS, CDR2 YFSETQ. The V and J ends lost 4 bases and 4 bases, in that order; junction bases with no gene match: 8. CDR3 nucleotides: TGCGCCAGCAGCGCGTCACAGGGGACAGGAAACACCATATATTTT. Translation: CASSASQGTGNTIYF.

The chain has TRBV12-3 or TRBV12-4 and TRBJ2-5, with a possible D match to TRBD1 (6 bases). This CDR3 has 13 residues. The V end lost 5 bases, the J end lost 5 bases, and 12 bases lay between the germline ends. DNA for the CDR3: TGTGCCAGCAGTCCAAGGGGGTGGGAGACCCAGTACTTC. Protein: CASSPRGWETQYF.

The gene calls are TRBV4-1 and TRBJ2-7; 7 positions agree with TRBD2. Germline V gene lookup returns CDR1 MGHRA and CDR2 YSYEKL. V lost 0 bases, J lost 5 bases, and 7 bases stayed unmatched. CDR3 size: 15 residues. CDR3 DNA: TGCGCCAGCAGCCAAGATGGCGGGAGCGGGAACGAGCAGTACTTC. Encoded protein: CASSQDGGSGNEQYF.

This rearrangement joins TRBV10-2 to TRBJ1-2; possibly TRBD1 for D (6 bases). V lost 3 bases and J lost 6, with 14 bases in between. The germline V gene has CDR1 WSHSY and CDR2 SAAADI. The CDR3 totals 14 residues. The CDR3 DNA sequence: TGCGCCAGCAGTGACAATTACAGGGTGGATGGCTACACCTTC. It specifies CASSDNYRVDGYTF.

The chain couples TRBV15 to TRBJ2-7, with D perhaps TRBD2 (5 bases). CDR3 length: 12 amino acids. V was shortened by 3 bases and J by 5 bases, with 8 bases between the two germline ends. Germline V gives CDR1 LNHNV, CDR2 YYDKDF (reference sequence). The CDR3 reads CATSSRADEQYF. The CDR3 DNA follows: TGTGCCACCAGCAGCAGAGCGGACGAGCAGTACTTC.

The V call is TRBV7-9, the J call TRBJ2-7; D perhaps matches TRBD1 (5 bases). There are 14 residues in the CDR3. Per germline, CDR1 SEHNR and CDR2 FQNEAQ (reference sequence). The V and J ends lost 5 bases and 0 bases respectively, with 11 bases between them. The CDR3 is CASSPRAPSYEQYF. In DNA, the CDR3 is TGTGCCAGCAGCCCCAGGGCCCCCTCCTACGAGCAGTACTTC.

In this sample, this clone turned up once. The J gene is TRBJ2-7, the V gene TRBV4-1; 9 nucleotides line up with TRBD1. CDR1 MGHRA and CDR2 YSYEKL come from the germline V gene. The CDR3 runs to 16 residues. The V gene end was trimmed by 2 bases and the J gene end by 3 bases; junction bases not matched to a gene: 8. CDR3 sequence (DNA): TGCGCCAGCAGCCAAACCCCGGGACAGGGACTCTACGAGCAGTACTTC. The encoded protein is CASSQTPGQGLYEQYF.

V is TRBV27 and J is TRBJ1-5, with D possibly matching TRBD1 (6 bases). Germline CDR1 is MNHEY and CDR2 is SMNVEV (reference sequence). V lost 6 bases and J 0 bases, leaving 12 bases between the germline ends. This CDR3 region has 15 residues. The CDR3 is CASSSQGTSNQPQHF. CDR3 bases: TGTGCCAGCAGCTCACAGGGAACTAGCAATCAGCCCCAGCATTTT.

V and J are TRBV27 and TRBJ2-3, with 9 bases identical to TRBD2. This CDR3 region has 14 residues. Germline CDR1 reads MNHEY; CDR2 reads SMNVEV (reference sequence). After removal of 5 bases from V and 4 bases from J, the junction contained 4 bases not matched to a gene. The CDR3 is CASSPRLAADTQYF. CDR3 nucleotide sequence: TGTGCCAGCAGTCCCAGACTAGCGGCAGATACGCAGTATTTT.

This rearrangement joins TRBV6-1 to TRBJ1-6; unclear D gene. Per germline, CDR1 MNHNS and CDR2 SASEGT. The CDR3 is 14 amino acids. Trimming took off 0 bases at V and 12 bases at J, with 12 bases between the two ends. CDR3 coding DNA: TGTGCCAGCAGTGAAGCGCTCAGGATGGTACCCCTCCACTTT. Translation gives CASSEALRMVPLHF.

Written as DNA, the CDR3 is TGTGCCAGCAGCTCCAACCGGTCGGACACCATATATTTT. As protein: CASSSNRSDTIYF. This chain joins TRBV7-2 and TRBJ1-3, with unresolved D. The germline V gene encodes CDR1 SGHTA and CDR2 FQGNSA. Between the trimmed V and J ends, which lost 4 bases and 8 bases, there was a span of 12 bases. The CDR3 is 13 amino acids.

The sample holds a few counts of this clone. The V and J genes are TRBV7-2 and TRBJ2-1, with TRBD1 matching over 10 bases. Looked up from germline, CDR1 is SGHTA and CDR2 is FQGNSA. Unmatched junction bases numbered 7, after V lost 5 bases and J lost 6 bases. The CDR3 extends over 15 amino acids. Here the CDR3 reads CASSRLGQGTNEQFF. The CDR3 nucleotides are TGTGCCAGCAGCCGGCTGGGACAGGGGACCAATGAGCAGTTCTTC.

This chain joins TRBV18 and TRBJ1-2, with 9 bases lining up with TRBD1. Losses at the gene ends were 4 bases for V and 4 bases for J; bases not matched to a gene: 10. The germline V gene has CDR1 KGHSH and CDR2 LQKENI. The CDR3 consists of 16 residues. The CDR3 spells CASSQTAQGALYGYTF. The CDR3 bases are TGTGCCAGCTCACAAACAGCACAGGGGGCGCTCTATGGCTACACCTTC.

This clone appeared once. The chain carries TRBV5-4 and TRBJ1-1; TRBD1 agrees at 7 bases. After removal of 10 bases from V and 5 bases from J, the junction contained 17 bases not matched to a gene. Germline V gives CDR1 SGHNT, CDR2 YYREEE (reference sequence). This CDR3 region has 15 residues. The chain's CDR3 is CAGKAGGRGETEAFF. As DNA, the CDR3 is TGTGCCGGAAAAGCAGGGGGAAGAGGGGAAACTGAAGCTTTCTTT.

Only one count was recorded for this clone. The chain has TRBV15 and TRBJ2-1; D perhaps matches TRBD1 (6 bases). Trimming removed 0 bases at V and 4 bases at J, with 10 bases between. Looked up from germline, CDR1 is LNHNV and CDR2 is YYDKDF (reference sequence). CDR3 length equals 15 residues. For the CDR3, the DNA is TGTGCCACCAGCAGAGAACGGACAGCATACAATGAGCAGTTCTTC. Amino acids: CATSRERTAYNEQFF.

This clone was recorded once. The chain combines TRBV9 with TRBJ1-2; 7 positions match TRBD1. Germline V gene sequence: CDR1 SGDLS, CDR2 YYNGEE. The CDR3 contains 12 residues. V trimming: 7 bases; J trimming: 4 bases; junction bases outside the gene matches: 4. The CDR3 region has the DNA TGTGCCAGCGAGGACAGGCTCTATGGCTACACCTTC. Protein: CASEDRLYGYTF.

The CDR3 region is CASSTGVGAFF. The CDR3 DNA reads as TGTGCCAGCAGTACCGGGGTTGGGGCTTTCTTT. V is TRBV6-5 and J is TRBJ1-1; no clear D gene. Germline V gene data show CDR1 as MNHEY and CDR2 as SVGAGI. This CDR3 has 11 residues. The V gene lost 5 bases and the J gene lost 11 bases, with 12 bases spanning the gap.

There are a few counts of this clone. The chain carries TRBV18 and TRBJ1-5; 8 bases line up with TRBD1. The trim removed 3 bases at V and 6 bases at J, leaving 7 bases unmatched. The CDR3 sequence is 15 residues long. Germline V gives CDR1 KGHSH, CDR2 LQKENI. The CDR3 loop reads CASSPDRVAAQPQHF. The CDR3 DNA follows: TGTGCCAGCTCACCGGACAGGGTGGCCGCTCAGCCCCAGCATTTT.

The chain links TRBV30 to TRBJ2-3; TRBD2 matches 9 bases. Looked up from germline, CDR1 is GTSNPN and CDR2 is SVGIG (reference sequence). The CDR3 loop spans 14 amino acids. The junction had 5 bases not matched to a gene; V was cut back by 5 bases and J by 2 bases. Here the CDR3 reads CAWRTSEYTDTQYF. As DNA, the CDR3 is TGTGCCTGGCGGACTAGCGAGTACACAGATACGCAGTATTTT.

The J gene is TRBJ2-1, the V gene TRBV27, with 12 bases fitting TRBD2. There are 13 residues in the CDR3. Germline V lookup: CDR1 MNHEY, CDR2 SMNVEV (reference sequence). V shed 7 bases and J 6 bases; nucleotides not matched to a gene: 1. This CDR3 reads CASKLAGGNEQFF. CDR3 DNA sequence: TGTGCCAGCAAACTAGCGGGGGGCAATGAGCAGTTCTTC.

There are a few counts of this clone. The rearrangement uses TRBV27 and TRBJ2-7; D is possibly TRBD2 (6 bases). The germline gives CDR1 MNHEY, CDR2 SMNVEV (reference sequence). The V end was cut by 6 bases, the J end by 5 bases, with 14 bases between. The CDR3 is 13 residues long. The CDR3 DNA is TGTGCCAGCAGCCTGGGTTGGGGGGACGAGCAGTACTTC. Its translation: CASSLGWGDEQYF.

This chain links TRBV30 with TRBJ2-2; 11 bases align to TRBD2. Germline assignment: CDR1 GTSNPN and CDR2 SVGIG (reference sequence). V lost 4 bases to trimming and J lost 5 bases; unmatched junction nucleotides: 3. CDR3 size: 14 residues. This chain's CDR3 is CAWTGLAVTGELFF. The CDR3, as DNA: TGTGCCTGGACGGGACTAGCGGTAACCGGGGAGCTGTTTTTT.

This chain joins TRBV11-2 and TRBJ2-1, with 13 positions matching TRBD2. Germline V CDR1 and CDR2: SGHAT, FQNNGV. This CDR3 has 17 amino acids. J gave up 4 bases and V 6 bases, and 9 bases lay outside the gene matches. CDR3 loop: CASRPILAGGPYNEQFF. The CDR3 nucleotides read TGTGCCAGCAGGCCAATACTAGCGGGGGGGCCTTACAATGAGCAGTTCTTC.

The chain carries TRBV7-2 and TRBJ1-3, with D uncertain. The CDR3 is 14 residues long. V was shortened by 4 bases and J by 5 bases, with 12 bases between the two germline ends. The V gene's germline CDR1 is SGHTA and CDR2 FQGNSA. CDR3 DNA sequence: TGTGCCAGCAGCTCGGGGAACTCCAGAAACACCATATATTTT. Translation: CASSSGNSRNTIYF.

The V and J genes are TRBV30 and TRBJ2-1; D is unresolved. V lost 7 bases and J lost 6, with 16 bases in between. Germline values: CDR1 GTSNPN, CDR2 SVGIG (reference sequence). The CDR3 loop spans 13 amino acids. As DNA, the CDR3 is TGTGCCTCCACCTTGAGAGGAGCCAATGAGCAGTTCTTC. It is translated as CASTLRGANEQFF.

V usage is TRBV7-8 and J usage is TRBJ2-7; D ambiguous. Germline CDR1 and CDR2: SGHVS and FQNEAQ. The V end was cut by 0 bases, the J end by 3 bases, with 3 bases between. The CDR3 is 12 amino acids. The CDR3, as DNA: TGTGCCAGCAGCTTAGCATACTACGAGCAGTACTTC. This translates into CASSLAYYEQYF. Supplemented by reference TRBV7-8 and TRBJ2-7, the full variable domain reads GAGVSQSPRYKVAKRGQDVALRCDPISGHVSLFWYQQALGQGPEFLTYFQNEAQLDKSGLPSDRFFAERPEGSVSTLKIQRTQQEDSAVYLCASSLAYYEQYFGPGTRLTVT.

The chain couples TRBV19 to TRBJ2-2; 9 nucleotides agree with TRBD2. CDR3 length: 15 amino acids. V trimming: 6 bases; J trimming: 5 bases; junction bases outside the gene matches: 7. Germline V gene sequence: CDR1 LNHDA, CDR2 SQIVND (reference sequence). As DNA, the CDR3 is TGTGCCAGTAGCCTTAAGACTAGCGGTACCGGGGAGCTGTTTTTT. Its protein product is CASSLKTSGTGELFF. Full variable domain (outside the CDR3, taken from reference TRBV19 and TRBJ2-2): DGGITQSPKYLFRKEGQNVTLSCEQNLNHDAMYWYRQDPGQGLRLIYYSQIVNDFQKGDIAEGYSVSREKKESFPLTVTSAQKNPTAFYLCASSLKTSGTGELFFGEGSRLTVL.

The J gene is TRBJ2-2, the V gene TRBV30; D is ambiguous. There are 13 residues in the CDR3. The V gene's germline CDR1 is GTSNPN and CDR2 SVGIG (reference sequence). Trimming removed 8 bases from V and 0 bases from J, with 10 bases in between. The CDR3 protein is CARGRANTGELFF. CDR3 nucleotides: TGTGCCCGAGGCAGAGCGAACACCGGGGAGCTGTTTTTT.

This clone was recorded once. J is TRBJ1-1 and V is TRBV5-1; the D is unclear. Looked up from germline, CDR1 is SGHRS and CDR2 is YFSETQ. V gave up 4 bases and J gave up 1 base, with 11 bases separating them. The CDR3 is 14 residues long. The CDR3 coding sequence is TGCGCCAGCAGCCAACGAACTGGGAACACTGAAGCTTTCTTT. Amino acid sequence: CASSQRTGNTEAFF.